This is a list of T cell receptor beta chains from one sample in a study of early T cells in non-severe SARS-CoV-2 infection. TCRdb re-analysed the 5' RACE reads in MiXCR, keeping a single row per CDR3 protein. The sample lists over 80,000 distinct CDR3 sequences, roughly 13% occurring once. The material sequenced was whole blood. These receptors were taken from an adult who was a healthcare worker with PCR-confirmed SARS-CoV-2 infection or an uninfected control (not recorded which). The CDR3 runs from the conserved cysteine through the conserved F or W.

len	v_gene	j_gene	CDR3aa
15	TRBV7-9	TRBJ2-6	CASSLIDSGANVLTF
16	TRBV11-1	TRBJ2-4	CASGPTGTGPWNIQYF
13	TRBV29-1	TRBJ2-5	CSVSRGMAETQYF
17	TRBV10-3	TRBJ2-3	CAISESIGLAVGDTQYF
11	TRBV7-6	TRBJ2-1	CASSLTEEQFF
12	TRBV5-1	TRBJ2-5	CASSLEGGTQYF
12	TRBV20-1	TRBJ2-1	CSAPKGGNEQFF
14	TRBV28	TRBJ2-3	CASPDQLSADTQYF
13	TRBV10-3	TRBJ1-1	CAISESGGTEAFF
14	TRBV6-2/TRBV6-3	TRBJ2-7	CASSFTGGRYEQYF
14	TRBV6-2/TRBV6-3	TRBJ1-1	CASSYLTGSAEAFF
14	TRBV3-1	TRBJ1-1	CASRGQAEHTEAFF
13	TRBV11-2	TRBJ2-2	CASSFQNTGELFF
15	TRBV5-1	TRBJ2-7	CASSLGPGGSYEQYF
14	TRBV5-1	TRBJ1-6	CASSIGQAGSPLHF
15	TRBV7-2	TRBJ1-1	CASSLVGGAGTEAFF
16	TRBV7-2	TRBJ2-1	CASSLAASGAWNEQFF
11	TRBV28	TRBJ2-7	CAIQTGGPVYF